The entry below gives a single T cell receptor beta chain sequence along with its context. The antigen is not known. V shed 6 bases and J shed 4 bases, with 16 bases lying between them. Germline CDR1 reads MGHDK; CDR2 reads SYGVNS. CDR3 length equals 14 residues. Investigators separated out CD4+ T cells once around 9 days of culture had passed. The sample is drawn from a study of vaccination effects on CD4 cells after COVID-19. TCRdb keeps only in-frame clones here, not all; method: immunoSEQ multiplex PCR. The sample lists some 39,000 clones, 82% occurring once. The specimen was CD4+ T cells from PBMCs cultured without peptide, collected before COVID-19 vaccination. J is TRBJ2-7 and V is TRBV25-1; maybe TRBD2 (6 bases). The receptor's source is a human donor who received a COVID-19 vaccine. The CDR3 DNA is TGTGCCAGCAGGGGCGGGGCCGGGGGATACGAGCAGTACGTC. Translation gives CASRGGAGGYEQYV.